Following are 3 T cell receptor beta chains from one sample sequenced in a study of cytomegalovirus exposure and HLA in healthy donors. With 60 Vbeta and 13 Jbeta primers, the PCR was carried out. The assay was immunoSEQ multiplex PCR, and TCRdb's table has in-frame clones only and misses some. The table has under 150,000 clones, 70% to 85% seen once. Material for sequencing was PBMCs. These receptors originate from a middle-aged man in good health and CMV-seronegative.

This chain connects TRBV7-9 to TRBJ2-7; TRBD2 might be the D (6 bases). Germline CDR1 is SEHNR and CDR2 is FQNEAQ (reference sequence). The V end lost 4 bases, the J end lost 0 bases, and 10 bases lay between the germline ends. This CDR3 has 14 residues. The CDR3 reads CASSSASVSYEQYF. For the CDR3, the DNA is TGTGCCAGCAGCTCTGCTAGCGTCTCCTACGAGCAGTACTTC.

The chain joins TRBV13 to TRBJ2-3; 10 nucleotides match TRBD1. The germline V gene encodes CDR1 PRHDT and CDR2 FYEKMQ (reference sequence). V lost 1 base to trimming and J lost 7 bases; unmatched junction nucleotides: 8. The CDR3 runs to 16 residues. The CDR3 loop is CASSLVGTGEVYTQYF. CDR3 DNA: TGTGCCAGCAGCTTAGTTGGGACAGGGGAGGTTTATACGCAGTATTTT.

This chain joins TRBV27 and TRBJ2-1; weak D call: TRBD2 (6 bases). The length of the CDR3 is 13 residues. The germline gives CDR1 MNHEY, CDR2 SMNVEV (reference sequence). V lost 3 bases to trimming and J lost 5 bases, with 8 bases between them. This CDR3 reads CASSFSGNNEQFF. The CDR3 nucleotides read TGTGCCAGCAGTTTTAGCGGCAACAATGAGCAGTTCTTC.